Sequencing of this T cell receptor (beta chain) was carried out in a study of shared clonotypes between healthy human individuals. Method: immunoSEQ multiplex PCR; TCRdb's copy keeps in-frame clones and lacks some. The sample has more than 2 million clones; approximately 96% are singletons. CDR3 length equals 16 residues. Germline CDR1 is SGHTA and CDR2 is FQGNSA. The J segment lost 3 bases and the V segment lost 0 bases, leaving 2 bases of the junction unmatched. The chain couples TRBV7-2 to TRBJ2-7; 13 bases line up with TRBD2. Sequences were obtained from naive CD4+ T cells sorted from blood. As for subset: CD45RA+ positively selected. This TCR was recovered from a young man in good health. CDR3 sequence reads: CASSLATSGRVYEQYF. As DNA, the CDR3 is TGTGCCAGCAGCTTAGCTACTAGCGGGAGGGTCTACGAGCAGTACTTC.